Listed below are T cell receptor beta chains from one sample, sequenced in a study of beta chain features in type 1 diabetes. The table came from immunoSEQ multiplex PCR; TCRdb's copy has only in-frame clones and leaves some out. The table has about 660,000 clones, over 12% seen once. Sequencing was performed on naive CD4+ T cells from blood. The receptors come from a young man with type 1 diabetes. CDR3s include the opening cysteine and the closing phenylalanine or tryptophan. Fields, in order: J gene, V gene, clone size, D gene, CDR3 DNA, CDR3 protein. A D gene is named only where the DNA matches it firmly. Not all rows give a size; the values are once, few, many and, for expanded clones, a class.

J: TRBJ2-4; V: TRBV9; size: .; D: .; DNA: TGTGCCAGCAGCGTAGGACAGGAGATAAACATTCAGTACTTC; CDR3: CASSVGQEINIQYF
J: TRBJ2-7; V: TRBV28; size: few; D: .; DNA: TGTGCCAGCAGTTTGGAGATTCCGGGAGTGGGTTACGAGCAGTACTTC; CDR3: CASSLEIPGVGYEQYF
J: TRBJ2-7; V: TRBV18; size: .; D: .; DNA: TGTGCCAGCTCACCTCCCCGGGGGCGGGACGAGCAGTACTTC; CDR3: CASSPPRGRDEQYF
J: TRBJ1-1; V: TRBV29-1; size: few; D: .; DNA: TGCAGCGGGACAGCACAGAACACTGAAGCTTTCTTT; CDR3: CSGTAQNTEAFF
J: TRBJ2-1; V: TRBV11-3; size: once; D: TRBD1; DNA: TGTGCCAGCAGCTGGCGGACAGGAGGTGAGCAGTTCTTC; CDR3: CASSWRTGGEQFF
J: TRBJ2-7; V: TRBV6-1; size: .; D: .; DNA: TGTGCCAGCAGCTCAATTGGGGACGAGCAGTACTTC; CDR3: CASSSIGDEQYF
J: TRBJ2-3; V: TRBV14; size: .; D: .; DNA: TGTGCCAGCAGCCAGATTCGAGCAGATACGCAGTATTTT; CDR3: CASSQIRADTQYF
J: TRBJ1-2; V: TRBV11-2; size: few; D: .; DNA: TGTGCCAGCAGCGCGGTGTGGCGGGACGGCTATGGCTACACCTTC; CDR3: CASSAVWRDGYGYTF
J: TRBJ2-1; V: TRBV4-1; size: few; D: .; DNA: TGCGCCAGCAGCCAAGGACGGGGGACGACGCAGTTCTTC; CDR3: CASSQGRGTTQFF
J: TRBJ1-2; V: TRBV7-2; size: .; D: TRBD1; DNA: TGTGCCAGCAGCGCCTCGGACAGGCTTCCTTATGGCTACACCTTC; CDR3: CASSASDRLPYGYTF
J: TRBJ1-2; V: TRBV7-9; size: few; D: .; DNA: TGTGCCAGCAGCTTAACCGGGTCTATCACTTTCTATGGCTACACCTTC; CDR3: CASSLTGSITFYGYTF
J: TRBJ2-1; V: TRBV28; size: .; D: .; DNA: TGTGCCAGCAGTTTTCTTCCCAGGGTGAATGAGCAGTTCTTC; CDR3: CASSFLPRVNEQFF
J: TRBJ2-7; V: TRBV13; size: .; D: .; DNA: TGTGCCAGCAGCTATCGAAGGAGCTCCTACGAGCAGTACTTC; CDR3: CASSYRRSSYEQYF
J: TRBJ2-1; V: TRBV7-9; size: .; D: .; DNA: TGTGCCAGCAGCTTAGCAGGGGGCAATGAGCAGTTCTTC; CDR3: CASSLAGGNEQFF
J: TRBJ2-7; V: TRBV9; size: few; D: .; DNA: TGTGCCAGCAGCGACTACGACGAGCAGTACTTC; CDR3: CASSDYDEQYF
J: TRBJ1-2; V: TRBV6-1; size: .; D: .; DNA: TGTGCCAGCACCGCGAGAGGTGGCTACACCTTC; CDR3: CASTARGGYTF
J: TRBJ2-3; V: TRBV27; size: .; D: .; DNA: TGTGCCAGCAGTTTATCGTTGGGCGGTACGCAGTATTTT; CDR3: CASSLSLGGTQYF
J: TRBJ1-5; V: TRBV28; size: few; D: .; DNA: TGTGCCGGAGGTAACCGGAATCAGCCCCAGCATTTT; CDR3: CAGGNRNQPQHF
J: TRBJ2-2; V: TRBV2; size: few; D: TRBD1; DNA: TGTGCCAGCGACGCTCTTTACAGGGGAGACACCGGGGAGCTGTTTTTT; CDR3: CASDALYRGDTGELFF
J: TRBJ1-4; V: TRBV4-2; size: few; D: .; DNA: TGTGCCAGCAGCCAAGTAAACCCGAATGAAAAACTGTTTTTT; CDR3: CASSQVNPNEKLFF
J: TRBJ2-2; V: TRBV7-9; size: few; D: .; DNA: TGTGCCAGAACAAACACCGGGGAGCTGTTTTTT; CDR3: CARTNTGELFF
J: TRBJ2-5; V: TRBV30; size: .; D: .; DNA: TGTGCCTGCCACACAACAGCCCAAGAGACCCAGTACTTC; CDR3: CACHTTAQETQYF
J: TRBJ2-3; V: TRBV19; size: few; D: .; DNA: TGTGCCAGTAGTTCAGGGCCCCGGGGCACAGATACGCAGTATTTT; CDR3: CASSSGPRGTDTQYF
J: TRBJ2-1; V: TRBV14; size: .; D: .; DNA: TGTGCCAGCAGCGACATTGGACTTTACAATGAGCAGTTCTTC; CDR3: CASSDIGLYNEQFF
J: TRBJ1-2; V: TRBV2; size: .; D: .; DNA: TGTGCCAGCAGTGAGGGGGCTAACTATGGCTACACCTTC; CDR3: CASSEGANYGYTF
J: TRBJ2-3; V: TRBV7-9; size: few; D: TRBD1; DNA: TGTGCCAGCAGCTTGGACAGGGGAGATACAGATACGCAGTATTTT; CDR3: CASSLDRGDTDTQYF
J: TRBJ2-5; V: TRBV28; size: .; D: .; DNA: TGTGCCAGCAGTTCACCCAGTGGAGTACAAGAGACCCAGTACTTC; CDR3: CASSSPSGVQETQYF
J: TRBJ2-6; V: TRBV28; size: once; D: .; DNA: TGTGCCAGCAGCTTCCAGCTTTACTCTGGGGCCAACGTCCTGACTTTC; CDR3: CASSFQLYSGANVLTF
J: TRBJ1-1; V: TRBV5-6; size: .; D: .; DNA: TGTGCCAGCAGTTTGATGGGCAGGGACACTGAAGCTTTCTTT; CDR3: CASSLMGRDTEAFF